These 26 T cell receptor beta chains share one sample of origin, sequenced in a study of blood T cell repertoires in COVID-19. Assay used: immunoSEQ multiplex PCR; TCRdb lists only in-frame clones, some missing. The table records 250,000 to 400,000 clones, roughly nine tenths of them present only once. The sequenced material came from PBMCs or T cells enriched from blood (not recorded which). These receptor sequences come from a man aged 60 to 75 who had recovered from COVID-19.

V gene TRBV10-3 combines with J gene TRBJ1-6; a possible D gene is TRBD1 (5 bases). Germline loops: CDR1 ENHRY, CDR2 SYGVKD. The CDR3 is made up of 14 amino acids. Trimming shortened V by 6 bases and J by 7 bases, and 13 bases separated the two germline ends. The CDR3 loop is CAIRLKEGNSPLHF. For the CDR3, the DNA is TGTGCCATCAGGTTGAAGGAGGGGAATTCACCCCTCCACTTT.

This clone has just one count. This chain links TRBV24-1 with TRBJ1-1, with D possibly being TRBD1 (6 bases). The germline V gene encodes CDR1 KGHDR and CDR2 SFDVKD. This CDR3 is 17 amino acids long. V lost 4 bases and J lost 6, with 23 bases in between. Written as DNA, the CDR3 is TGTGCCACCAGTGACCAGAGTACAGGGCCGCCTGGACCTGAAGCTTTCTTT. Translated, it gives CATSDQSTGPPGPEAFF.

This chain links TRBV5-1 with TRBJ2-7; 11 bases match TRBD2. The CDR3 consists of 17 residues. Germline loops: CDR1 SGHRS, CDR2 YFSETQ. The trim removed 0 bases at V and 0 bases at J, leaving 5 bases unmatched. The CDR3 sequence is CASSLGLAGKSSYEQYF. CDR3 in DNA: TGCGCCAGCAGCTTGGGACTAGCGGGGAAAAGCTCCTACGAGCAGTACTTC.

The genes are TRBV14 and TRBJ2-5; possible D gene TRBD1, 5 bases. Germline values: CDR1 SGHDN, CDR2 FVKESK. This CDR3 contains 13 residues. Trimming left V 4 bases short and J 3 bases short, with 9 bases between. The CDR3 here is CASSPHRKETQYF. CDR3 in DNA: TGTGCCAGCAGCCCCCACAGGAAAGAGACCCAGTACTTC.

The table lists this clone with a count of one. This CDR3 is also generated by other DNA sequences in the sample. The chain links TRBV11-2 to TRBJ1-4, with a tentative D call TRBD1 (6 bases). Germline CDR1 SGHAT, CDR2 FQNNGV. V lost 5 bases and J lost 4, with 11 bases in between. This CDR3 comprises 14 residues. The DNA of the CDR3 is TGTGCCAGCAGCCCAGGGGCACTTAATGAAAAACTGTTTTTT. Translated: CASSPGALNEKLFF.

There are a few counts of this clone. CDR3 region: CASSQVPGLARETQYF. CDR3 nucleotide sequence: TGCGCCAGCAGCCAGGTGCCGGGACTAGCCAGGGAGACCCAGTACTTC. This chain joins TRBV4-1 and TRBJ2-5; TRBD2 aligns across 9 bases. Germline assignment: CDR1 MGHRA and CDR2 YSYEKL. The CDR3 covers 16 residues. Germline trimming cut 3 bases from V and 5 bases from J; bases unmatched to any gene: 10.

The chain employs TRBV9 and TRBJ2-2; D is ambiguous. This CDR3 contains 14 residues. Looked up from germline, CDR1 is SGDLS and CDR2 is YYNGEE. Trimming stripped 2 bases from V and 3 bases from J, with 8 bases between. CDR3 loop: CASSVEHHTGELFF. CDR3 coding DNA: TGTGCCAGCAGCGTCGAACACCACACCGGGGAGCTGTTTTTT.

V is TRBV29-1 and J is TRBJ2-5; 8 positions agree with TRBD2. This CDR3 contains 12 residues. J gave up 5 bases and V 6 bases, and 5 bases lay outside the gene matches. The germline CDR1 and CDR2 sequences are SQVTM and ANQGSEA. CDR3 nucleotides: TGCAGCGTAGCGGGAGCGGATGAGACCCAGTACTTC. It yields the protein CSVAGADETQYF.

This clone was seen only once. The chain has TRBV24-1 and TRBJ2-1, with 10 bases fitting TRBD1. Germline CDR1 reads KGHDR; CDR2 reads SFDVKD. The V and J ends lost 5 bases and 2 bases, in that order; junction bases with no gene match: 8. The CDR3 contains 17 residues. The CDR3 coding sequence is TGTGCCACCAGTGGTCCGCCGGGACAGGGGACCTACAATGAGCAGTTCTTC. It is translated as CATSGPPGQGTYNEQFF.

This clone occurred once. CDR3 nucleotide sequence: TGTGCCAGCAGCATTGGGACAGCCTACGAGCAGTACTTC. Its protein product is CASSIGTAYEQYF. The rearrangement links TRBV7-9 to TRBJ2-7, with TRBD1 matching over 7 bases. From germline, CDR1 is SEHNR and CDR2 FQNEAQ (reference sequence). V trimming: 5 bases; J trimming: 2 bases; junction bases outside the gene matches: 3. The CDR3 contains 13 residues.

The V and J genes are TRBV20-1 and TRBJ2-1, with 10 nucleotides matching TRBD2. CDR1 DFQATT and CDR2 SNEGSKA come from the germline V gene (reference sequence). The CDR3 extends over 14 amino acids. Losses at the gene ends were 3 bases for V and 6 bases for J; bases not matched to a gene: 5. CDR3 in amino acids: CSASPLAGANEQFF. For the CDR3, the DNA is TGCAGTGCTAGTCCTCTAGCGGGAGCCAATGAGCAGTTCTTC.

This chain connects TRBV5-1 to TRBJ1-2, with TRBD1 matching over 7 bases. V was pared by 4 bases and J by 1 base, with 16 bases of the junction left unmatched. Germline lookup yields CDR1 SGHRS and CDR2 YFSETQ. The CDR3 runs to 18 residues. Here the CDR3 reads CASSLPPGQPPFNYGYTF. The CDR3, as DNA: TGCGCCAGCAGCCTACCACCGGGACAGCCTCCATTTAACTATGGCTACACCTTC.

The rearrangement uses TRBV11-3 and TRBJ2-1; TRBD2 matches 7 bases. V was clipped by 8 bases and J by 6 bases; unmatched bases: 13. The CDR3 covers 15 residues. Germline lookup yields CDR1 SGHNT and CDR2 YENEEA. DNA for the CDR3: TGTGCCAGCGCCCTACGGGGCGGGAGAGTCAATGAGCAGTTCTTC. Translating it yields CASALRGGRVNEQFF.

The V gene is TRBV5-1, the J gene TRBJ2-2; D unresolved. This CDR3 has 14 amino acids. V lost 2 bases and J lost 2, with 7 bases in between. Germline loops: CDR1 SGHRS, CDR2 YFSETQ. This chain's CDR3 is CASSLQPNTGELFF. The CDR3 DNA reads TGCGCCAGCAGCTTACAGCCTAACACCGGGGAGCTGTTTTTT.

This rearrangement joins TRBV7-9 to TRBJ2-5; possible D gene TRBD1, 6 bases. Trimming left V 4 bases short and J 5 bases short, with 20 bases between. This CDR3 contains 16 residues. Germline CDR1 SEHNR, CDR2 FQNEAQ (reference sequence). CDR3 DNA sequence: TGTGCCAGCAGCTCCCCCGAAGGGGGACCACGGGAGACCCAGTACTTC. This gives the protein CASSSPEGGPRETQYF. Combining the CDR3 with reference TRBV7-9 and TRBJ2-5 gives the whole variable domain DTGVSQNPRHKITKRGQNVTFRCDPISEHNRLYWYRQTLGQGPEFLTYFQNEAQLEKSRLLSDRFSAERPKGSFSTLEIQRTEQGDSAMYLCASSSPEGGPRETQYFGPGTRLLVL.

The rearrangement uses TRBV4-1 and TRBJ2-4; D might be TRBD1 (5 bases). The germline V and J ends were trimmed by 7 bases and 5 bases, with 18 bases remaining between them. CDR1 MGHRA and CDR2 YSYEKL come from the germline V gene. The length of the CDR3 is 15 residues. CDR3 amino acids: CASTDRLEGENIQYF. CDR3 nucleotides: TGCGCCAGCACTGATCGACTGGAAGGGGAAAACATTCAGTACTTC.

The chain is built from TRBV28 and TRBJ2-4; D unresolved. Germline V gives CDR1 MDHEN, CDR2 SYDVKM. The CDR3 covers 17 residues. The ends were cut back, 5 bases at V and 0 bases at J, with 17 bases in the middle. The CDR3: CASSPSSEVGAKNIQYF. CDR3 bases: TGTGCCAGCAGTCCGAGCTCCGAGGTCGGAGCCAAAAACATTCAGTACTTC.

The V and J genes are TRBV18 and TRBJ2-5, with 7 bases aligning to TRBD1. Germline trimming cut 3 bases from V and 2 bases from J; bases unmatched to any gene: 3. Germline V CDR1 and CDR2: KGHSH, LQKENI. The CDR3 is 14 amino acids. The CDR3 is CASSPRDRQETQYF. CDR3 DNA sequence: TGTGCCAGCTCACCCCGGGACAGACAAGAGACCCAGTACTTC. Together with reference TRBV18 and TRBJ2-5, the CDR3 gives the full variable domain: NAGVMQNPRHLVRRRGQEARLRCSPMKGHSHVYWYRQLPEEGLKFMVYLQKENIIDESGMPKERFSAEFPKEGPSILRIQQVVRGDSAAYFCASSPRDRQETQYFGPGTRLLVL.

The chain combines TRBV6-2 or TRBV6-3 with TRBJ2-3, with 7 bases identical to TRBD2. Germline V CDR1 and CDR2: MNHEY, SVGEGT. The CDR3 covers 17 residues. V lost 1 base and J lost 2; bases outside the gene matches: 9. CDR3 residues: CASSYFWGGVDTDTQYF. In DNA form, the CDR3 reads TGTGCCAGCAGTTACTTCTGGGGAGGGGTCGACACAGATACGCAGTATTTT.

The rearrangement joins TRBV11-2 to TRBJ1-1, with D unclear. V lost 3 bases and J 3 bases, leaving 11 bases between the germline ends. Germline CDR1 SGHAT, CDR2 FQNNGV. The CDR3 sequence is 14 residues long. The CDR3 DNA is TGTGCCAGCAGCTTGGCGGGGTGGGACACTGAAGCTTTCTTT. The encoded protein is CASSLAGWDTEAFF.

The rearrangement uses TRBV28 and TRBJ2-7; D is uncertain. V lost 3 bases and J 6 bases, leaving 9 bases between the germline ends. Germline V gives CDR1 MDHEN, CDR2 SYDVKM. The CDR3 spans 12 residues. Here the CDR3 reads CASSFWAGEQYF. The CDR3 DNA reads as TGTGCCAGCAGTTTTTGGGCTGGCGAGCAGTACTTC.

V is TRBV18 and J is TRBJ1-1; D gene ambiguous. Germline V CDR1 and CDR2: KGHSH, LQKENI. CDR3 length equals 15 residues. V shed 3 bases and J shed 6 bases, with 17 bases lying between them. CDR3 residues: CASSPPSDGESEAFF. CDR3 bases: TGTGCCAGCTCACCTCCCTCGGATGGGGAGTCTGAAGCTTTCTTT. The variable domain in full, completed from reference TRBV18 and TRBJ1-1, reads NAGVMQNPRHLVRRRGQEARLRCSPMKGHSHVYWYRQLPEEGLKFMVYLQKENIIDESGMPKERFSAEFPKEGPSILRIQQVVRGDSAAYFCASSPPSDGESEAFFGQGTRLTVV.

This chain connects TRBV12-3 or TRBV12-4 to TRBJ2-5; D is ambiguous. The CDR3 length is 13 residues. Trimming shortened V by 3 bases and J by 0 bases, and 5 bases separated the two germline ends. CDR3 residues: CASSFGYQETQYF. For the CDR3, the DNA is TGTGCCAGCAGTTTCGGGTACCAAGAGACCCAGTACTTC.

The chain uses TRBV5-6 and TRBJ2-7, with 8 bases identical to TRBD1. The CDR3 sequence is 16 residues long. Germline loops: CDR1 SGHDT, CDR2 YYEEEE. J lost 2 bases, V lost 2 bases, and 9 bases had no gene match. In DNA, the CDR3 is TGTGCCAGCAGCTTACCTACTCCGGACAGGGCCTACGAGCAGTACTTC. The encoded protein is CASSLPTPDRAYEQYF. Full variable domain (rest looked up from reference TRBV5-6 and TRBJ2-7): DAGVTQSPTHLIKTRGQQVTLRCSPKSGHDTVSWYQQALGQGPQFIFQYYEEEERQRGNFPDRFSGHQFPNYSSELNVNALLLGDSALYLCASSLPTPDRAYEQYFGPGTRLTVT.

V usage is TRBV6-1 and J usage is TRBJ2-3; possible D gene TRBD2, 7 bases. Per the germline V gene, CDR1 is MNHNS and CDR2 is SASEGT. This CDR3 has 17 amino acids. The V end lost 4 bases, the J end lost 0 bases, and 17 bases lay between the germline ends. DNA of the CDR3: TGTGCCAGCAGTGGGAGGGGGGGGCGGACTAGCACAGATACGCAGTATTTT. As protein: CASSGRGGRTSTDTQYF.

The chain couples TRBV27 to TRBJ2-1; 11 bases fit TRBD2. The CDR3 runs 17 residues. The V and J ends lost 2 bases and 4 bases, in that order; junction bases with no gene match: 7. The germline V gene has CDR1 MNHEY and CDR2 SMNVEV (reference sequence). The CDR3 is CASSLQLAGEGYNEQFF. The CDR3 nucleotides read TGTGCCAGCAGTTTACAACTAGCGGGAGAGGGGTACAATGAGCAGTTCTTC.